This T cell receptor (beta chain) is from a study of shared clonotypes between healthy human individuals. General study results and limits: Relative to clonotypes present in all four donors, those not shared had lower generation probabilities. Researchers found naive subsets generally carried larger estimated richness than memory subsets.

Study processing details: As immunoSEQ supplied junction-only sequences (without quality scores), filtering differed. The method was immunoSEQ multiplex PCR; TCRdb's version includes in-frame clones alone and lacks a portion of them. V, J and clone size reflect that table, while D and trimming were determined from the DNA. The table has roughly 570,000 clones, nearly 98% seen once. Unmatched junction bases numbered 7, after V lost 5 bases and J lost 3 bases. The germline CDR1 and CDR2 sequences are MNHEY and SMNVEV (reference sequence). The CDR3 is 16 amino acids. Naive CD8 cells comprised CD45RO-negative, CCR7-positively selected cells, excluding terminally differentiated effector memory CD45RA+ cells. About this clone itself: Its antigen is unidentified.

This clonotype was sampled from a man aged 30-40 years in good health. The rearrangement uses TRBV27 and TRBJ2-2; 9 positions match TRBD2. The sample comprised naive CD8+ T cells sorted from blood. The CDR3 reads CASSHSSGEYTGELFF. DNA of the CDR3: TGTGCCAGCAGTCATTCTAGCGGGGAATACACCGGGGAGCTGTTTTTT.